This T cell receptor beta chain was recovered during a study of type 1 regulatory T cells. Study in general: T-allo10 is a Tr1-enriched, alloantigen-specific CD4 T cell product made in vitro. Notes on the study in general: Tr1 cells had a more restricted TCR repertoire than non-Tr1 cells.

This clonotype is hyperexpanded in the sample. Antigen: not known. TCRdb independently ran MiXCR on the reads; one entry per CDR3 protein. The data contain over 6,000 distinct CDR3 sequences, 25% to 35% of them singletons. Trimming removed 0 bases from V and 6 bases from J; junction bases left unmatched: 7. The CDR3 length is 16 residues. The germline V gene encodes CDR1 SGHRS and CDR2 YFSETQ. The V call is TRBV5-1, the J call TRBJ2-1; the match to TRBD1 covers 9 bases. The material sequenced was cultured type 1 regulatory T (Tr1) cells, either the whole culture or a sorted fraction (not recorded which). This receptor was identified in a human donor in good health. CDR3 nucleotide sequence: TGCGCCAGCAGCTTGGCCGACAGGGGGGACATCAATGAGCAGTTCTTC. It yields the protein CASSLADRGDINEQFF.